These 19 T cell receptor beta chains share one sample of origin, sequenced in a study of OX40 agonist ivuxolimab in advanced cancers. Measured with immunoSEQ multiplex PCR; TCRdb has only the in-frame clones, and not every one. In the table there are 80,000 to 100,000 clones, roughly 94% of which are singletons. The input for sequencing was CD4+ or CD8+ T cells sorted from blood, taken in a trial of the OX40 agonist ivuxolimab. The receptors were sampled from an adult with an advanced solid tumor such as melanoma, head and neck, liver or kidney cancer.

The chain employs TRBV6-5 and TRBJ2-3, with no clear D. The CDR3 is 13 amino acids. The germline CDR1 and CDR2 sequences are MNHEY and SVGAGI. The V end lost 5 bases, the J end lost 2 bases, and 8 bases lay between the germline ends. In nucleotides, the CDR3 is TGTGCCAGCAGTCAGATGATCACAGATACGCAGTATTTT. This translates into CASSQMITDTQYF.

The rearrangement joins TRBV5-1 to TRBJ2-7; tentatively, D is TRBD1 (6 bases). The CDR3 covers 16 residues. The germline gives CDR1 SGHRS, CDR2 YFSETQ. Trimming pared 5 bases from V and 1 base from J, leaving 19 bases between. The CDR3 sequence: CASSFYAGTLSYEQYF. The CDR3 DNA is TGCGCCAGCAGTTTCTACGCCGGGACATTGTCCTACGAGCAGTACTTC. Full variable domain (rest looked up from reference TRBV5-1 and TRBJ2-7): KAGVTQTPRYLIKTRGQQVTLSCSPISGHRSVSWYQQTPGQGLQFLFEYFSETQRNKGNFPGRFSGRQFSNSRSEMNVSTLELGDSALYLCASSFYAGTLSYEQYFGPGTRLTVT.

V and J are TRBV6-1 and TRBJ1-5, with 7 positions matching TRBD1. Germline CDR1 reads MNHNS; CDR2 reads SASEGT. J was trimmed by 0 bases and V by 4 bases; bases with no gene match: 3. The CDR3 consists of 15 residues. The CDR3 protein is CASSGTGYSNQPQHF. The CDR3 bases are TGTGCCAGCAGTGGGACAGGATATAGCAATCAGCCCCAGCATTTT.

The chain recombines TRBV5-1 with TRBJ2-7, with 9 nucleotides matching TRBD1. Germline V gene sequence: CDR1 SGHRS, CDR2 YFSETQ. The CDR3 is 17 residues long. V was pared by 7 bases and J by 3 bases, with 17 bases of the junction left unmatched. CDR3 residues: CASGPTAVQGANYEQYF. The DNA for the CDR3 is TGCGCCAGCGGTCCGACGGCGGTACAGGGGGCAAACTACGAGCAGTACTTC.

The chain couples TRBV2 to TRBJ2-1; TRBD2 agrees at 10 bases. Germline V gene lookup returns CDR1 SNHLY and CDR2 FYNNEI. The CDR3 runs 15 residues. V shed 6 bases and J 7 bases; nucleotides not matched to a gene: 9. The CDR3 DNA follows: TGTGCCAGCAGCGAGGGGCTAGCGGGAGTTAATGAGCAGTTCTTC. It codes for CASSEGLAGVNEQFF.

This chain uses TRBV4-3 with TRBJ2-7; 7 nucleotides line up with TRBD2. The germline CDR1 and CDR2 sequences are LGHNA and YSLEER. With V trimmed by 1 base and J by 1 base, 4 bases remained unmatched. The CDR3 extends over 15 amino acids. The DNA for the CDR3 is TGCGCCAGCAGCCAAGCGGCTAGCGGATCCTACGAGCAGTACTTC. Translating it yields CASSQAASGSYEQYF.

The CDR3 sequence: CASSPDGDGYTF. CDR3 DNA sequence: TGTGCCAGCTCACCAGACGGAGATGGCTACACCTTC. The V gene is TRBV18, the J gene TRBJ1-2; D is uncertain. Germline CDR1 reads KGHSH; CDR2 reads LQKENI. The V gene lost 2 bases and the J gene lost 6 bases, with 7 bases spanning the gap. CDR3 length: 12 residues.

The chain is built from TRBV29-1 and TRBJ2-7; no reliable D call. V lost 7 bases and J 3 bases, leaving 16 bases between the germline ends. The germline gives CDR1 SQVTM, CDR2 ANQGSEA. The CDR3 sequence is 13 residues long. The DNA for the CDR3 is TGCAGCGCCCCAAGTGACACGGGCTACGAGCAGTACTTC. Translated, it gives CSAPSDTGYEQYF.

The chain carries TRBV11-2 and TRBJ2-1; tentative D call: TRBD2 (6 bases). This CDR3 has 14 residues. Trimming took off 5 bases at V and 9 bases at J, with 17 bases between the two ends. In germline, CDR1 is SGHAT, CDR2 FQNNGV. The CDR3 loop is CASSHYGGNGEQFF. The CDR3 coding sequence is TGTGCCAGCAGCCATTACGGAGGGAATGGTGAGCAGTTCTTC.

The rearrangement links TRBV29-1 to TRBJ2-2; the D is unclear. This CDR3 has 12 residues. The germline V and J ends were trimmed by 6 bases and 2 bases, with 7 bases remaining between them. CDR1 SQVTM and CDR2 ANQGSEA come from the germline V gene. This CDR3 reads CSVLGNTGELFF. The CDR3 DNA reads TGCAGCGTATTAGGAAACACCGGGGAGCTGTTTTTT.

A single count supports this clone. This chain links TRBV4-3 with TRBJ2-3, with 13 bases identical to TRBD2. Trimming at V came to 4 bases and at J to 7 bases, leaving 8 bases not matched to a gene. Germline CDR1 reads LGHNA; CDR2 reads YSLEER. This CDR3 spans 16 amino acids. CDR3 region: CASSPRLAGGLNTQYF. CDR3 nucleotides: TGCGCCAGCAGCCCCCGACTAGCGGGGGGCCTCAATACGCAGTATTTT.

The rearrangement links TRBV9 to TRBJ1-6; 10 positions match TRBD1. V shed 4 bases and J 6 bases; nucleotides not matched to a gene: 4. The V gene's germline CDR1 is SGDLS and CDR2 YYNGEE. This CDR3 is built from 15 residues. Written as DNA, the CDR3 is TGTGCCAGCAGCCCGACAGGGGGCGGTAATTCACCCCTCCACTTT. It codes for CASSPTGGGNSPLHF.

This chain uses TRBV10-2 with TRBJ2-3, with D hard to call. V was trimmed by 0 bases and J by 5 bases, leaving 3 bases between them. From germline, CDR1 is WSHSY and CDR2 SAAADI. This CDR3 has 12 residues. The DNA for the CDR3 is TGCGCCAGCAGTGAGTCGAGAGATACGCAGTATTTT. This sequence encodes CASSESRDTQYF.

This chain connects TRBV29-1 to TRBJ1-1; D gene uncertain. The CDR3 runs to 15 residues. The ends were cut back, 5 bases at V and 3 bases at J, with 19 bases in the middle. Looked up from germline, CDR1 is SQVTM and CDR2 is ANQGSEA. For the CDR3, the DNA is TGCAGCGTTCCGCCCGGCGGGCAGGCAGACACTGAAGCTTTCTTT. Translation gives CSVPPGGQADTEAFF.

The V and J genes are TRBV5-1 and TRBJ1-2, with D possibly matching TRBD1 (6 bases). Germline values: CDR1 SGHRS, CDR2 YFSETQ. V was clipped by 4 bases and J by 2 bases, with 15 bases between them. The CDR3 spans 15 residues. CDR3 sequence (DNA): TGCGCCAGCAGCGGACGGACAGATAGAAACTATGGCTACACCTTC. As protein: CASSGRTDRNYGYTF.

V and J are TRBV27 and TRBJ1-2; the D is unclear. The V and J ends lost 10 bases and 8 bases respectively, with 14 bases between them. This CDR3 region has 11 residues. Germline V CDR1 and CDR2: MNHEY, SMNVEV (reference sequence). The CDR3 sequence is CATKSGGGYTF. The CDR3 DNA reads TGTGCCACTAAATCTGGTGGGGGCTACACCTTC.

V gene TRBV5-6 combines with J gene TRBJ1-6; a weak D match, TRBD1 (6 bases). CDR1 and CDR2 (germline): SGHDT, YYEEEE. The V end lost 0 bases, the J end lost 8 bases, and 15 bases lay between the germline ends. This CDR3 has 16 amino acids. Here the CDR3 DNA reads TGTGCCAGCAGCTTGGCAACAGGGTTTCGGGATTCACCCCTCCACTTT. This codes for CASSLATGFRDSPLHF.

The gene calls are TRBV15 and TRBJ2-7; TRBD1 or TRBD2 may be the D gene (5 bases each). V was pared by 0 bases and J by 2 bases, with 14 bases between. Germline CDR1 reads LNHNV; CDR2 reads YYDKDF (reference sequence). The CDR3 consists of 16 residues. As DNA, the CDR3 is TGTGCCACCAGCAGAGAATCCGGGACGGGAACCTACGAGCAGTACTTC. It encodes CATSRESGTGTYEQYF.

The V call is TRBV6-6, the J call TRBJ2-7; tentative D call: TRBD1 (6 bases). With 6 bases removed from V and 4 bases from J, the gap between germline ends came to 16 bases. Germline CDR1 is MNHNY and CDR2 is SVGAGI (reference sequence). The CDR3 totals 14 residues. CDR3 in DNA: TGTGCCAGCAGCCTGACAACGACAGGTTACGAGCAGTACTTC. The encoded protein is CASSLTTTGYEQYF.